This T cell receptor beta chain was obtained from a study of blood T cell repertoires in COVID-19. Study at large: Samples came from the United States, Italy and Spain, spanning acute and convalescent COVID-19. T cells, B-cell-depleted T cells, or PBMCs supplied cDNA or gDNA.

This CDR3 comprises 13 residues. The germline V gene has CDR1 SQVTM and CDR2 ANQGSEA. Germline trimming cut 8 bases from V and 4 bases from J; bases unmatched to any gene: 10. Seattle patients were enrolled during active infection and followed longitudinally. In the authors' workflow: Amplified reference gene primers provided the basis for estimating nucleated cell counts. Assay used: immunoSEQ multiplex PCR; TCRdb lists only in-frame clones, some missing. The V and J calls and clone size are taken from that table; D and trimming were inferred from the DNA. The repertoire includes about 150,000 clones, 85% of them detected once, and 7% to 10% sits in the top ten.

The clonotype originates from a woman aged 55-69 years with COVID-19, enrolled during active disease. The sample was peripheral blood. The chain couples TRBV29-1 to TRBJ2-7; 8 bases are shared with TRBD1. The CDR3 coding sequence is TGCAGCTCGTCCCAGGGGGCCGGGTACGAGCAGTACTTC. Protein sequence: CSSSQGAGYEQYF.